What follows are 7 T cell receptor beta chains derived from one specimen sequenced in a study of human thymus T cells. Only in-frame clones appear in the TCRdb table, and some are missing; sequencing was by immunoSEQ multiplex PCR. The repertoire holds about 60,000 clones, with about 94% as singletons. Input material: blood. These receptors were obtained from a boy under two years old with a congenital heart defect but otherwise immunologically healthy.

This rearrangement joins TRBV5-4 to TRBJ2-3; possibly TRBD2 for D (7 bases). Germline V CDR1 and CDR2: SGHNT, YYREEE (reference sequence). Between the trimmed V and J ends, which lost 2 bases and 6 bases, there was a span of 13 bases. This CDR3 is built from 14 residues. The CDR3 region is CASSFWGGADTQYF. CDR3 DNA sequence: TGTGCCAGCAGCTTCTGGGGGGGCGCGGATACGCAGTATTTT.

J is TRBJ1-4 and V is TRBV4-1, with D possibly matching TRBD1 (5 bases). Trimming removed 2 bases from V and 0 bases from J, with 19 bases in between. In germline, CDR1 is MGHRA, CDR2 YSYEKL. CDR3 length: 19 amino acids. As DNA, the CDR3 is TGCGCCAGCAGCCAATGGGGAAAGACAGAGCTTGCAACTAATGAAAAACTGTTTTTT. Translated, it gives CASSQWGKTELATNEKLFF.

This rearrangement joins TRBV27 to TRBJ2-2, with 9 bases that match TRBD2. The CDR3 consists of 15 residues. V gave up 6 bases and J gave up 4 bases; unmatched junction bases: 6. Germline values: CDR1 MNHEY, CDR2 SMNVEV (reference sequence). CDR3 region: CASSKGLAGTGELFF. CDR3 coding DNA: TGTGCCAGCAGCAAGGGACTAGCAGGCACCGGGGAGCTGTTTTTT.

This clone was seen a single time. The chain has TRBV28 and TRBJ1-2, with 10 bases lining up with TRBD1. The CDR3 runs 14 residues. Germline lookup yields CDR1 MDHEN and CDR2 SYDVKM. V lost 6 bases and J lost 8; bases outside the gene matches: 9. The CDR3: CASSQTGTGAGYTF. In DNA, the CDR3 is TGTGCCAGCAGCCAAACCGGGACAGGGGCCGGCTACACCTTC.

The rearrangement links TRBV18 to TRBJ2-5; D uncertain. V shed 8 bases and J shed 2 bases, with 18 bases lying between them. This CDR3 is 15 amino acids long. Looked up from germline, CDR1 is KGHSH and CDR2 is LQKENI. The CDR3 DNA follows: TGTGCCAGCCACCCTGGCAGTTCCCTTCAAGAGACCCAGTACTTC. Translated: CASHPGSSLQETQYF.

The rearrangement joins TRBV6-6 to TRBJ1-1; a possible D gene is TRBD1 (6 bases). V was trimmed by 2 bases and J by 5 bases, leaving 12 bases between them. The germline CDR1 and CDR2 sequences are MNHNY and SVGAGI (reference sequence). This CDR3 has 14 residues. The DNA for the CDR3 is TGTGCCAGCAGTTACGGGGGGGGCATGACTGAAGCTTTCTTT. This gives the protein CASSYGGGMTEAFF.

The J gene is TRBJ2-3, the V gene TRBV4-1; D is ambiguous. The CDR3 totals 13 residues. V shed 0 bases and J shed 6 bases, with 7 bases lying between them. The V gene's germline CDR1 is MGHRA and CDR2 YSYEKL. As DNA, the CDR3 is TGCGCCAGCAGCCAAGATTGGTCCGATACGCAGTATTTT. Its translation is CASSQDWSDTQYF.